This TCR beta chain was recovered during a study of blood T cell repertoires in COVID-19. Study details: There were acute and convalescent COVID-19 samples, and they came from the United States, Italy and Spain. T cells, B-cell-depleted T cells, or PBMCs provided the cDNA or gDNA that served as material.

Trimming pared 2 bases from V and 0 bases from J, leaving 7 bases between. Germline CDR1 MNHEY, CDR2 SVGAGI. The CDR3 extends over 14 amino acids. Per the original data handling: How many nucleated cells were present was estimated from reference gene primer amplification. Data came from immunoSEQ multiplex PCR; TCRdb stores just in-frame clones and leaves some out. V, J and clone size are those of that table, while D and trimming were read from the DNA. This repertoire shows over 250,000 clones, 75% to 90% found once; its top ten account for approximately 2.2%. This chain uses TRBV6-5 with TRBJ1-2; D not certain. The sample consisted of peripheral blood. The source is a man between 45 and 60 years old with acute or convalescent COVID-19. CDR3 loop: CASSYDTANYGYTF. CDR3 in DNA: TGTGCCAGCAGTTACGACACCGCTAACTATGGCTACACCTTC.